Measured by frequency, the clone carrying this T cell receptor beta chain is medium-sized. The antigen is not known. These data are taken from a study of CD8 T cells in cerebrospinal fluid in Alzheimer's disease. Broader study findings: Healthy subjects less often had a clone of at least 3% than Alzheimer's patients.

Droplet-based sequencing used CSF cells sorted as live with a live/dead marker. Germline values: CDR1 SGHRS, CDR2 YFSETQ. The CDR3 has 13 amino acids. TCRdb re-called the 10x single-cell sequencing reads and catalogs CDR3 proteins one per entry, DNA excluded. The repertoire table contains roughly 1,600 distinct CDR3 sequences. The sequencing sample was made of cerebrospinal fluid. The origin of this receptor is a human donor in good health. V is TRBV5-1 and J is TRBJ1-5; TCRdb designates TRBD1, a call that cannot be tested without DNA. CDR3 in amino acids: CASSHKGDQPQHF.